This TCR beta chain comes out of a study of T cell changes during pregnancy in multiple sclerosis. Here immunoSEQ multiplex PCR was the method, and the copy in TCRdb shows in-frame clones only, minus some. The table records nearly 80,000 clones, over 85% of them present only once. This CDR3 is 17 amino acids long. Per germline, CDR1 SGDLS and CDR2 YYNGEE. J gave up 4 bases and V 4 bases, and 11 bases lay outside the gene matches. This TCR derives from a female donor with multiple sclerosis, enrolled in a pregnancy study. The rearrangement links TRBV9 to TRBJ2-1, with 10 bases identical to TRBD2. The starting material was CD4+ T cells from peripheral blood mononuclear cells, obtained before pregnancy. DNA of the CDR3: TGTGCCAGCAGCCCGCAAAAGCTAGCGGGGGTGTACAATGAGCAGTTCTTC. Translating gives CASSPQKLAGVYNEQFF. The full variable domain, with the rest looked up from reference TRBV9 and TRBJ2-1, is DSGVTQTPKHLITATGQRVTLRCSPRSGDLSVYWYQQSLDQGLQFLIQYYNGEERAKGNILERFSAQQFPDLHSELNLSSLELGDSALYFCASSPQKLAGVYNEQFFGPGTRLTVL.